The clone carrying this TCR beta chain was detected ten times or more. Its antigen is unknown. These data are taken from a study of CD8+CD57+ T cells in acquired aplastic anemia. Turning to the study itself: Sorted cells (CD4+ and CD8+) yielded DNA amounts that averaged 3.2 ug. In CD4+ cells, healthy donors produced an average of approximately 11 million reads. Points from the study as a whole: Both patients and controls carried the same twenty-nine CD8+ CDR3 sequences.

Genomic DNA served as template for TCR beta VDJ and CDR3 profiling. TCRdb re-derived calls from the reads in MiXCR, one entry per CDR3 protein. The sample has about 160,000 distinct CDR3 sequences; 35% to 55% are singletons. Germline CDR1 and CDR2: SQVTM and ANQGSEA. This CDR3 region has 15 residues. V gave up 4 bases and J gave up 5 bases; unmatched junction bases: 8. This TCR was sampled from a human donor in good health. Sequenced material: sorted CD4+, CD8+, or CD8+CD57+ T cells (not recorded which) from PBMCs. The chain employs TRBV29-1 and TRBJ2-5, with 12 positions matching TRBD2. The CDR3 DNA reads TGCAGCGTTGGGGAGACTAGCGGGAGTTGGGAGACCCAGTACTTC. Translation gives CSVGETSGSWETQYF.